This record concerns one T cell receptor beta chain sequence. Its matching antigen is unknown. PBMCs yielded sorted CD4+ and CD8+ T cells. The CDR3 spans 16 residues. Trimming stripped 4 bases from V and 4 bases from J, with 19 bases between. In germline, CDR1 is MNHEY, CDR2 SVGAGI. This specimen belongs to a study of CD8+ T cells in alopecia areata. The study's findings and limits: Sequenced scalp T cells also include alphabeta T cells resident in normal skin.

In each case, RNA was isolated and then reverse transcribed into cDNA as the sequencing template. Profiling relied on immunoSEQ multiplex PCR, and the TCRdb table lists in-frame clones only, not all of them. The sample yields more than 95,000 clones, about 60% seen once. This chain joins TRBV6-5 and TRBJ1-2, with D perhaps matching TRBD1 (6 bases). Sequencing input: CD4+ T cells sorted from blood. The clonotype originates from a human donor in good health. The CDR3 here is CASSSHFRGQVYGYTF. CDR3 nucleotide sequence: TGTGCCAGCAGTTCCCACTTTCGGGGGCAGGTCTATGGCTACACCTTC.